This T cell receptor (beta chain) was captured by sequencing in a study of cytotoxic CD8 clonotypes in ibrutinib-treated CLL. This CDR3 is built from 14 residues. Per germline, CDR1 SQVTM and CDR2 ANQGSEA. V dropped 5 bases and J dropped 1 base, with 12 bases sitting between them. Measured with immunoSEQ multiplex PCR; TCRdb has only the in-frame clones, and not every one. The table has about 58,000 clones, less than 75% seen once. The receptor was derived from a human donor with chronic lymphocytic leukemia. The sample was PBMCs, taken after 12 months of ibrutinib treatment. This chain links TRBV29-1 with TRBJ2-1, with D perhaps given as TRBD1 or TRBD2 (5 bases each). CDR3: CSVLRGSSYNEQFF. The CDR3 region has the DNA TGCAGCGTTTTGAGGGGATCATCCTACAATGAGCAGTTCTTC.